This T cell receptor (beta chain) was profiled in a study of blood T cell repertoires in COVID-19. Study context: T cells, B-cell-depleted T cells, or PBMCs supplied cDNA or gDNA.

Enrolled during active infection, Seattle patients were then followed longitudinally. CDR1 MNHNS and CDR2 SASEGT come from the germline V gene. This CDR3 has 16 residues. V lost 4 bases to trimming and J lost 1 base, with 14 bases between them. Sequencing was performed with immunoSEQ multiplex PCR; in TCRdb, only in-frame clones are kept and a portion is missing. The repertoire holds about 89,000 clones, with about 77% as singletons. V is TRBV6-1 and J is TRBJ2-4; a weak D match, TRBD1 (5 bases). The sample consisted of peripheral blood. This receptor was identified in a man in his sixties or seventies with COVID-19, enrolled during active disease. This chain's CDR3 is CASSGDSPVAKNIQYF. DNA for the CDR3: TGTGCCAGCAGTGGAGACAGCCCCGTGGCCAAAAACATTCAGTACTTC.